What follows are 3 T cell receptor beta chains derived from one specimen sequenced in a study of cytomegalovirus exposure and HLA in healthy donors. PCR used 60 Vbeta primers and 13 Jbeta primers. Generated by immunoSEQ multiplex PCR, the TCRdb table keeps only in-frame clones and is missing some. The table shows about 160,000 clones, with just over 75% occurring only once. The sample was PBMCs. These receptors originate from a middle-aged woman in good health and CMV-seronegative.

The chain combines TRBV4-1 with TRBJ2-7; 7 nucleotides match TRBD1. Germline V gene data show CDR1 as MGHRA and CDR2 as YSYEKL. CDR3 length equals 17 residues. Germline trimming cut 4 bases from V and 2 bases from J; bases unmatched to any gene: 14. The DNA of the CDR3 is TGCGCCAGCAGCCTACTCACCGGGACAGAGAAACCCTACGAGCAGTACTTC. Its translation: CASSLLTGTEKPYEQYF.

The chain employs TRBV2 and TRBJ2-1, with D possibly TRBD2 on 6 matching bases. This CDR3 is 15 amino acids long. The V gene lost 5 bases and the J gene lost 0 bases, with 11 bases spanning the gap. Germline assignment: CDR1 SNHLY and CDR2 FYNNEI. The CDR3 DNA reads TGTGCCAGCAGTCAGGCGGGACGCTCCTACAATGAGCAGTTCTTC. It translates to CASSQAGRSYNEQFF.

This CDR3 reads CASSSGTGGGYTF. The DNA of the CDR3 is TGCGCCAGCAGCTCCGGGACGGGGGGAGGCTACACCTTC. The chain has TRBV5-1 and TRBJ1-2, with a tentative D call TRBD1 (5 bases). Germline V lookup: CDR1 SGHRS, CDR2 YFSETQ. This CDR3 spans 13 amino acids. Trimming took off 3 bases at V and 8 bases at J, with 14 bases between the two ends.